A single sample is the source of the 29 T cell receptor beta chains below, sequenced in a study of blood T cell repertoires in COVID-19. Repertoires were generated with immunoSEQ multiplex PCR, while TCRdb's copy carries only in-frame clones and drops some. The sample holds 360,000 or so clones, around 86% seen once. Material: PBMCs or T cells enriched from blood (not recorded which). All receptors derive from a woman aged 45-60 years who had recovered from COVID-19.

The rearrangement links TRBV6-2 or TRBV6-3 to TRBJ1-1; D remains unclear. V was shortened by 2 bases and J by 5 bases, with 12 bases between the two germline ends. This CDR3 is 14 amino acids long. Germline V gives CDR1 MNHEY, CDR2 SVGEGT. The CDR3 bases are TGTGCCAGCAGTTACGTCGGATTGCGGACTGAAGCTTTCTTT. It codes for CASSYVGLRTEAFF.

This rearrangement joins TRBV20-1 to TRBJ1-3; D is uncertain. Per the germline V gene, CDR1 is DFQATT and CDR2 is SNEGSKA (reference sequence). V shed 3 bases and J shed 3 bases, with 18 bases lying between them. This CDR3 is built from 16 residues. The CDR3 loop is CSASFDRRAGGNTIYF. The CDR3 region has the DNA TGCAGTGCTAGTTTTGATAGGAGGGCTGGTGGAAACACCATATATTTT.

This chain uses TRBV9 with TRBJ1-2; tentatively, D is TRBD1 (6 bases). From germline, CDR1 is SGDLS and CDR2 YYNGEE. Trimming removed 0 bases at V and 4 bases at J, with 13 bases between. There are 15 residues in the CDR3. CDR3 sequence reads: CASSVDPKQGYGYTF. DNA of the CDR3: TGTGCCAGCAGCGTAGATCCTAAACAGGGCTATGGCTACACCTTC.

This chain links TRBV5-1 with TRBJ2-1; 13 positions match TRBD2. The junction had 19 bases not matched to a gene; V was cut back by 3 bases and J by 7 bases. The CDR3 is 20 residues long. Germline V gives CDR1 SGHRS, CDR2 YFSETQ. Written as DNA, the CDR3 is TGCGCCAGCAGCTCCAGGGGACTAGCGGGAACCGACCTCGATCTTAATGAGCAGTTCTTC. This sequence encodes CASSSRGLAGTDLDLNEQFF.

The V gene is TRBV7-2, the J gene TRBJ2-3; 7 bases are shared with TRBD1. Trimming took 3 bases from V and 5 from J; bases not matched to a gene: 5. Germline assignment: CDR1 SGHTA and CDR2 FQGNSA. The CDR3 has 14 amino acids. The CDR3 DNA follows: TGTGCCAGCAGCTTCAGGGGGATGAAAGATACGCAGTATTTT. Protein: CASSFRGMKDTQYF.

Only a few counts were recorded for this clone. The rearrangement links TRBV2 to TRBJ2-5, with no clear D. The V and J ends lost 2 bases and 6 bases respectively, with 10 bases between them. The CDR3 spans 13 residues. Germline V gene lookup returns CDR1 SNHLY and CDR2 FYNNEI. CDR3 sequence (DNA): TGTGCCAGCAGTGAATTCGAGAGAAAGACCCAGTACTTC. Protein product: CASSEFERKTQYF.

This clone was seen only a few times. The rearrangement joins TRBV29-1 to TRBJ1-1; the D is unclear. Trimming removed 4 bases from V and 5 bases from J, with 14 bases in between. The CDR3 totals 13 residues. Germline CDR1 SQVTM, CDR2 ANQGSEA. The CDR3 protein is CSVALAAETEAFF. CDR3 sequence (DNA): TGCAGCGTTGCACTCGCCGCGGAAACTGAAGCTTTCTTT.

In this sample, this clone turned up a few times. The CDR3 nucleotides are TGTGCCAGCAGCGGCGACAGGGTGGTCGGCTACACCTTC. Its translation is CASSGDRVVGYTF. The chain couples TRBV5-4 to TRBJ1-2, with 7 bases fitting TRBD1. The CDR3 contains 13 residues. CDR1 SGHNT and CDR2 YYREEE come from the germline V gene (reference sequence). Trimming removed 4 bases from V and 8 bases from J; junction bases left unmatched: 8.

The chain couples TRBV19 to TRBJ1-4, with no clear D. Deletions cut 6 bases from V and 8 bases from J, with 13 bases between. The CDR3 spans 13 residues. Looked up from germline, CDR1 is LNHDA and CDR2 is SQIVND (reference sequence). CDR3 residues: CASSLGTGEKLFF. In DNA form, the CDR3 reads TGTGCCAGTAGCTTGGGTACGGGGGAAAAACTGTTTTTT.

This chain connects TRBV11-3 to TRBJ2-7, with a tentative D call TRBD1 (6 bases). The V gene lost 1 base and the J gene lost 2 bases, with 6 bases spanning the gap. This CDR3 spans 13 amino acids. Per the germline V gene, CDR1 is SGHNT and CDR2 is YENEEA. The CDR3 sequence: CASSLGGPYEQYF. For the CDR3, the DNA is TGTGCCAGCAGCTTAGGGGGGCCCTACGAGCAGTACTTC.

To note about this clone: Other DNA sequences in this sample translate to the same CDR3. The chain is built from TRBV19 and TRBJ1-1; TRBD1 matches at 7 bases. The length of the CDR3 is 14 residues. V lost 5 bases to trimming and J lost 1 base; unmatched junction nucleotides: 4. CDR1 is LNHDA, CDR2 SQIVND, per germline (reference sequence). For the CDR3, the DNA is TGTGCCAGTAGTTTGGGACAGACGAACACTGAAGCTTTCTTT. Its translation is CASSLGQTNTEAFF.

This chain joins TRBV5-1 and TRBJ2-5; D is possibly TRBD1 (5 bases). The CDR3 consists of 14 residues. The V gene's germline CDR1 is SGHRS and CDR2 YFSETQ. Trimming took off 0 bases at V and 2 bases at J, with 8 bases between the two ends. The CDR3 DNA is TGCGCCAGCAGCTTGGAGACAGCACAAGAGACCCAGTACTTC. It translates to CASSLETAQETQYF. Based on the CDR3 plus reference TRBV5-1 and TRBJ2-5, the full variable domain is KAGVTQTPRYLIKTRGQQVTLSCSPISGHRSVSWYQQTPGQGLQFLFEYFSETQRNKGNFPGRFSGRQFSNSRSEMNVSTLELGDSALYLCASSLETAQETQYFGPGTRLLVL.

This clone turned up a few times. This rearrangement joins TRBV15 to TRBJ2-7; 11 bases are a match to TRBD1. V was pared by 0 bases and J by 5 bases, with 0 bases of the junction left unmatched. The CDR3 is made up of 14 amino acids. CDR1 is LNHNV and CDR2 is YYDKDF in the germline V gene (reference sequence). CDR3 DNA sequence: TGTGCCACCAGCAGAGAGGACAGGGGGCACGAGCAGTACTTC. It encodes CATSREDRGHEQYF.

This chain connects TRBV5-6 to TRBJ2-5, with TRBD1 matching over 11 bases. The CDR3 length is 13 residues. Germline assignment: CDR1 SGHDT and CDR2 YYEEEE. V dropped 3 bases and J dropped 7; count of bases not matched to a gene: 2. In nucleotides, the CDR3 is TGTGCCAGCAGCTCGGGACAGGGGGGGACCCAGTACTTC. Protein product: CASSSGQGGTQYF. Together with reference TRBV5-6 and TRBJ2-5, the CDR3 gives the full variable domain: DAGVTQSPTHLIKTRGQQVTLRCSPKSGHDTVSWYQQALGQGPQFIFQYYEEEERQRGNFPDRFSGHQFPNYSSELNVNALLLGDSALYLCASSSGQGGTQYFGPGTRLLVL.

This chain uses TRBV27 with TRBJ1-1, with a tentative D call TRBD1 (6 bases). Germline V gives CDR1 MNHEY, CDR2 SMNVEV (reference sequence). CDR3 length: 15 amino acids. V gave up 5 bases and J gave up 9 bases, with 22 bases separating them. CDR3 amino acids: CASSPRGGLTLKAFF. The CDR3, as DNA: TGTGCCAGCAGTCCCCGGGGGGGGCTCACGCTCAAAGCTTTCTTT.

This clone was observed a few times. The V and J genes are TRBV3-1 (or the pseudogene TRBV3-2) and TRBJ1-1, with TRBD1 matching 10 bases. This CDR3 is built from 19 residues. Germline loops: CDR1 LGHDT, CDR2 YNNKEL (reference sequence). Trimming at V came to 4 bases and at J to 3 bases, leaving 17 bases not matched to a gene. For the CDR3, the DNA is TGTGCCAGCAGCCGAATCAACTCCCCGGGACAGGGGACTTACACTGAAGCTTTCTTT. It encodes CASSRINSPGQGTYTEAFF.

This chain uses TRBV5-6 with TRBJ1-3; a weak D match, TRBD1 (5 bases). V shed 0 bases and J shed 0 bases, with 13 bases lying between them. Germline CDR1 SGHDT, CDR2 YYEEEE. The CDR3 has 17 residues. As DNA, the CDR3 is TGTGCCAGCAGCTTGGGGAGTTGGGGCATCTCTGGAAACACCATATATTTT. Protein product: CASSLGSWGISGNTIYF. Variable domain in full (rest from reference TRBV5-6 and TRBJ1-3): DAGVTQSPTHLIKTRGQQVTLRCSPKSGHDTVSWYQQALGQGPQFIFQYYEEEERQRGNFPDRFSGHQFPNYSSELNVNALLLGDSALYLCASSLGSWGISGNTIYFGEGSWLTVV.

The gene calls are TRBV4-1 and TRBJ2-7; TRBD2 matches 10 bases. Germline CDR1 reads MGHRA; CDR2 reads YSYEKL. There are 16 residues in the CDR3. The V segment lost 0 bases and the J segment 7 bases; nucleotides outside the gene matches: 9. The DNA of the CDR3 is TGCGCCAGCAGCCAAGATCCTCTAGCGGGAGAGTGGGAGCAGTACTTC. Translation gives CASSQDPLAGEWEQYF.

The rearrangement links TRBV9 to TRBJ1-1; 7 nucleotides align to TRBD1. The V gene's germline CDR1 is SGDLS and CDR2 YYNGEE. This CDR3 is built from 13 residues. Germline trimming cut 4 bases from V and 1 base from J; bases unmatched to any gene: 1. The CDR3 here is CASSQGENTEAFF. In DNA form, the CDR3 reads TGTGCCAGCAGCCAGGGGGAGAACACTGAAGCTTTCTTT.

In nucleotides, the CDR3 is TGTGCCAGCAGCGAGACCGGGACTGCGCGGGCGGAGACCCAGTACTTC. Residues: CASSETGTARAETQYF. This chain uses TRBV9 with TRBJ2-5; TRBD2 is a possible D gene (6 bases). In germline, CDR1 is SGDLS, CDR2 YYNGEE. V was shortened by 3 bases and J by 5 bases, with 20 bases between the two germline ends. CDR3 size: 16 residues.

The chain is built from TRBV4-3 and TRBJ2-3; 14 nucleotides match TRBD2. Germline CDR1 LGHNA, CDR2 YSLEER. The CDR3 sequence is 16 residues long. Trimming took 1 base from V and 11 from J; bases not matched to a gene: 8. The CDR3 region has the DNA TGCGCCAGCAGCCAAGTTGGGACTAGCGGGAGTGGAGGGCAGTATTTT. Amino acids: CASSQVGTSGSGGQYF.

In DNA, the CDR3 is TGCGCCAGCAGCCTATTCAGGGACATGGCCGGGGAGCTGTTTTTT. This translates into CASSLFRDMAGELFF. The V call is TRBV4-3, the J call TRBJ2-2; D is perhaps TRBD1 (6 bases). CDR1 and CDR2 from the germline V gene are LGHNA and YSLEER. V lost 4 bases to trimming and J lost 6 bases, with 15 bases between them. The CDR3 loop spans 15 amino acids.

The chain combines TRBV5-4 with TRBJ1-3; 7 nucleotides line up with TRBD1. The trim removed 1 base at V and 4 bases at J, leaving 5 bases unmatched. CDR3 size: 15 residues. The germline V gene encodes CDR1 SGHNT and CDR2 YYREEE (reference sequence). The DNA of the CDR3 is TGTGCCAGCAGCTTGACAGGGGAACACGGAAACACCATATATTTT. Protein sequence: CASSLTGEHGNTIYF.

The CDR3 loop is CASIPGQHTDTQYF. CDR3 DNA sequence: TGTGCCAGCATCCCGGGACAGCATACAGATACGCAGTATTTT. The J gene is TRBJ2-3, the V gene TRBV7-9, with 7 bases matching TRBD1. The V gene's germline CDR1 is SEHNR and CDR2 FQNEAQ (reference sequence). Trimming removed 7 bases from V and 3 bases from J; junction bases left unmatched: 7. The CDR3 runs 14 residues.

The CDR3 reads CASRPDRGRSQPNNEQFF. The CDR3 coding sequence is TGCGCCAGCAGACCAGACAGGGGCCGGAGCCAGCCGAACAATGAGCAGTTCTTC. V gene TRBV5-1 combines with J gene TRBJ2-1; TRBD1 aligns across 8 bases. Germline CDR1 is SGHRS and CDR2 is YFSETQ. CDR3 length: 18 residues. Trimming cost V 5 bases and J 5 bases; bases outside gene matches: 18.

J is TRBJ2-1 and V is TRBV9; 8 nucleotides align to TRBD1. The germline V gene encodes CDR1 SGDLS and CDR2 YYNGEE. The V gene end was trimmed by 4 bases and the J gene end by 4 bases; junction bases not matched to a gene: 7. CDR3 length: 15 amino acids. The chain's CDR3 is CASSPGQGYYNEQFF. The CDR3 DNA is TGTGCCAGCAGCCCCGGACAGGGCTATTACAATGAGCAGTTCTTC. Full variable domain (rest looked up from reference TRBV9 and TRBJ2-1): DSGVTQTPKHLITATGQRVTLRCSPRSGDLSVYWYQQSLDQGLQFLIQYYNGEERAKGNILERFSAQQFPDLHSELNLSSLELGDSALYFCASSPGQGYYNEQFFGPGTRLTVL.

The chain joins TRBV2 to TRBJ1-6, with D perhaps TRBD1 (6 bases). Deletions cut 1 base from V and 10 bases from J, with 11 bases between. The CDR3 is made up of 14 amino acids. CDR1 and CDR2 from the germline V gene are SNHLY and FYNNEI. CDR3 residues: CASSEDRAVSPLHF. In nucleotides, the CDR3 is TGTGCCAGCAGTGAAGACAGGGCAGTGTCACCCCTCCACTTT. Full variable domain (missing parts from reference TRBV2 and TRBJ1-6): EPEVTQTPSHQVTQMGQEVILRCVPISNHLYFYWYRQILGQKVEFLVSFYNNEISEKSEIFDDQFSVERPDGSNFTLKIRSTKLEDSAMYFCASSEDRAVSPLHFGNGTRLTVT.

This clone was detected only once. CDR3 coding DNA: TGCGCCAGCAGCGTTCCTAGCGGGAACACAGATACGCAGTATTTT. Its protein is CASSVPSGNTDTQYF. The rearrangement joins TRBV5-1 to TRBJ2-3; 9 nucleotides match TRBD2. V gave up 4 bases and J gave up 2 bases; unmatched junction bases: 5. The CDR3 is 15 amino acids. CDR1 and CDR2 (germline): SGHRS, YFSETQ.

This chain uses TRBV7-2 with TRBJ1-1; weak D call: TRBD1 (5 bases). V was clipped by 7 bases and J by 1 base, with 13 bases between them. The V gene's germline CDR1 is SGHTA and CDR2 FQGNSA. This CDR3 is built from 14 residues. CDR3 in amino acids: CASNPAGRNTEAFF. The CDR3 DNA reads as TGTGCCAGCAACCCAGCGGGACGGAACACTGAAGCTTTCTTT.